This T cell receptor beta chain was identified during a study of cytomegalovirus exposure and HLA in healthy donors (dated by TCRdb to the late 2010s). A note on the overall study: A later analysis indicated that the roughly 130 validation repertoires were generated on the platform also employed for the 700 or so repertoires of the first cohort. The study was designed to test whether signatures of past pathogen exposure could be identified by cataloging public T cell receptors. Besides the first cohort of approximately 710 subjects, a separate validation cohort made up of over a hundred different subjects was used. High-throughput TCR immunosequencing, statistical association of individual TCRs with disease status, and machine learning were combined to predict cytomegalovirus infection status.

The donors were included in the validation cohort of approximately 130 subjects, a group kept apart from the roughly 700-subject first cohort. The library relied on the immunoSEQ multiplex PCR assay. From the authors' description of their analysis: A statistical classification framework was built to diagnose cytomegalovirus status from the catalog of TCR beta chain sequences. TCRdb obtained this table from immuneACCESS and retained in-frame rearrangements with V and J assigned. These tables miss some clones; where compared with another copy, unresolved V genes account for less than half of the shortfall, and the remainder is unexplained. That table furnishes V, J and clone size, whereas the DNA furnished D and trimming. In all, the sample holds more than 110,000 clones, and roughly nine tenths of those were seen once. Less than 3% of the sample goes to the ten largest clones. CDR1 MDHEN and CDR2 SYDVKM are derived from the germline V gene. The CDR3, from cysteine to phenylalanine, totals 13 residues. The entry retains the CDR3 DNA only, 39 bases that are in frame from base 1. The germline V end is reduced by 6 bases and the J end by 2 bases; junction bases left unmatched: 4.

The study at large found these results: In the study, 150 to 200 TCR beta chains were listed as associated with cytomegalovirus. According to the authors, the approach could potentially be generalized to other disease states and immunological phenotypes. Most TCR sequences were observed very rarely across donors, whereas some public TCRs were present in many individuals. The validation cohort had no HLA typing available for a later analysis, so co-occurrence within that cohort was assessed over all 130 or so repertoires. A few of the identified cytomegalovirus-associated TCR beta chains were confirmed in vitro to be specific for cytomegalovirus antigens. In both the original and validation cohorts, the classifier was reported to diagnose cytomegalovirus status with high specificity and sensitivity. A later analysis found that TCRs clustered in the first cohort also tended to co-occur in the 95 to 150 validation repertoires, with approximately 93% of cluster scores above 0.

A remark on this clone: Its cognate antigen has yet to be identified. No base quality values were provided; no much bigger clone lies one nucleotide off.

The V gene is TRBV28 and the J gene is TRBJ2-7; 7 bases in the middle match TRBD1. The origin of this receptor is a man aged 18 to 30 in good health and CMV-seronegative. The sequenced sample was PBMCs. The CDR3 region: CASRGTATYEQYF. The DNA sequence is given as TGTGCCAGCAGGGGGACAGCAACCTACGAGCAGTACTTC.